This entry features one T cell receptor beta chain sequence. The antigen is not known. The data belong to a study of CD8+ T cells in alopecia areata. The CDR3 totals 12 residues. Per the germline V gene, CDR1 is SNHLY and CDR2 is FYNNEI. V lost 6 bases, J lost 5 bases, and 8 bases lay in between. Study-wide findings and caveats: Lesional scalp exceeded normal scalp in clonality, especially in alopecia totalis/universalis.

Noted treatment: oral pan-JAK inhibitor, 5-10 mg twice daily. Sorted populations comprised CD4+ and CD8+ T cells obtained from PBMCs. The sequencing template was cDNA reverse transcribed from extracted RNA. Sequencing was performed with immunoSEQ multiplex PCR; in TCRdb, only in-frame clones are kept and a portion is missing. The sample has approximately 300,000 clones; 58% are singletons. The chain recombines TRBV2 with TRBJ1-5; no clear D gene. This receptor was obtained from a human donor with alopecia areata. This material consisted of CD4+ T cells sorted from blood, taken at week 24, from a patient treated with tofacitinib. CDR3 sequence: CASRRDHQPQHF. DNA for the CDR3: TGTGCCAGCAGAAGGGATCATCAGCCCCAGCATTTT.